The count of the clone carrying this T cell receptor beta chain is one. Its cognate antigen is unknown. The study team obtained lesional scalp punch biopsies and peripheral blood from alopecia areata patients. The sample originates from a study of CD8+ T cells in alopecia areata. General study findings and limits: Clarity of TCR sharing across patients fell short of that in mice, possibly HLA-related. Affected lesional scalp, above all in alopecia totalis/universalis, was more clonal than normal scalp.

Extracted from the samples, RNA was reverse transcribed into cDNA to serve as the sequencing template. Sequenced by immunoSEQ multiplex PCR; TCRdb stores in-frame clones only, minus some. The table lists about 130,000 clones, 45% to 65% of them singletons. CDR1 and CDR2 from the germline V gene are SGHTA and FQGNSA. V was shortened by 2 bases and J by 3 bases, with 7 bases between the two germline ends. The CDR3 loop spans 13 amino acids. The starting material was CD4+ T cells sorted from blood, obtained at week 0. The chain recombines TRBV7-2 with TRBJ1-2, with unresolved D. This sequence was found in a human donor with alopecia areata. Here the CDR3 reads CASSLSGDYGYTF. DNA for the CDR3: TGTGCCAGCAGCTTATCCGGGGACTATGGCTACACCTTC.